A selection of T cell receptor beta chains follows, all from one sample in a study of T cell changes during pregnancy in multiple sclerosis. This table comes from immunoSEQ multiplex PCR, and its TCRdb copy is limited to in-frame clones, with some not included. The repertoire holds around 100,000 clones, 90% to 95% seen once, with approximately 1% in the top ten. Source: peripheral blood, taken before pregnancy. The receptor set was obtained from a female donor with multiple sclerosis, enrolled in a pregnancy study. The CDR3 runs from the conserved cysteine through the conserved F or W. The D gene is left open where the match is weak. Rows give clone size only sometimes, using once, few, many, or a class for an expanded clone.

j_gene,abundance,d_gene,v_gene,CDR3nt,CDR3aa
TRBJ1-3,-,TRBD1,TRBV13,TGTGCCAGCAGCTTAGGCCGGGCAGGGGGTTTCGGAAACACCATATATTTT,CASSLGRAGGFGNTIYF
TRBJ2-1,-,TRBD1,TRBV27,TGTGCCAGCGGGGACAGGGGGGGGAATGAGCAGTTCTTC,CASGDRGGNEQFF
TRBJ1-2,-,-,TRBV4-3,TGCGCCAGCAGCAAAGAATTGTCAGGGGCTAACTATGGCTACACCTTC,CASSKELSGANYGYTF
TRBJ2-7,-,TRBD1,TRBV19,TGTGCCAGTAGCCGGACAGGGACAATCTACGAGCAGTACTTC,CASSRTGTIYEQYF
TRBJ1-5,-,-,TRBV19,TGTGCCAGTGACTCCAGCAATCAGCCCCAGCATTTT,CASDSSNQPQHF
TRBJ2-1,-,TRBD2,TRBV14,TGTGCCAGCAGCCACACGGGAGGGCCTTGGGATGAGCAGTTCTTC,CASSHTGGPWDEQFF
TRBJ1-1,-,-,TRBV10-1,TGCGCCAGCAGTGCGAACTGGAACACTGAAGCTTTCTTT,CASSANWNTEAFF
TRBJ1-1,-,-,TRBV19,TGTGCCAAGTTACAGGTATCTGAAGCTTTCTTT,CAKLQVSEAFF
TRBJ2-3,-,TRBD1,TRBV13,TGTGCCAGCAGCTCCCCCGAGGACAGGGGCACAGATACGCAGTATTTT,CASSSPEDRGTDTQYF
TRBJ1-4,-,TRBD1,TRBV25-1,TGTGCCAGCAGTACCGGGACAGGGGGAGAAAAACTGTTTTTT,CASSTGTGGEKLFF
TRBJ2-5,-,TRBD2,TRBV4-1,TGCGCCAGCAGCCACGGACTAGCGGGAGAGACCCAGTACTTC,CASSHGLAGETQYF
TRBJ2-1,once,-,TRBV9,TGTGCCAGCAGCGTGAGCGGGCGGCGGGCCAACTCCTACAATGAGCAGTTCTTC,CASSVSGRRANSYNEQFF
TRBJ2-6,-,-,TRBV19,TGTGCCAGTAGTCCCCTTTTTAGCTCTGGGGCCAACGTCCTGACTTTC,CASSPLFSSGANVLTF
TRBJ2-3,-,-,TRBV7-3,TGTGCCAGCAGCTTAGGAGTAGTAGGGGCGCGCACAGATACGCAGTATTTT,CASSLGVVGARTDTQYF
TRBJ2-7,-,-,TRBV7-9,TGTGCCAGCAGGACAGGCCACGAGCAGTACTTC,CASRTGHEQYF
TRBJ2-3,-,-,TRBV5-4,TGTGCCAGCAGCTTGTTAAAGTTAGCGGGACAGACAGATACGCAGTATTTT,CASSLLKLAGQTDTQYF
TRBJ2-3,-,TRBD2,TRBV4-3,TGCGCCAGCAGCCCCGCGGGGCTAGCGGGCTTCACAGATACGCAGTATTTT,CASSPAGLAGFTDTQYF
TRBJ2-7,-,-,TRBV19,TGTGCCAGTAGTATGGCGGGCCCGTCCTACGAGCAGTACTTC,CASSMAGPSYEQYF
TRBJ1-2,-,-,TRBV9,TGTGCCAGCAGCGTAGAAGGGGATGGCTACACCTTC,CASSVEGDGYTF
TRBJ1-2,-,-,TRBV10-3,TGTGCCATCAAGCCGACAGAGAACTATGGCTACACCTTC,CAIKPTENYGYTF